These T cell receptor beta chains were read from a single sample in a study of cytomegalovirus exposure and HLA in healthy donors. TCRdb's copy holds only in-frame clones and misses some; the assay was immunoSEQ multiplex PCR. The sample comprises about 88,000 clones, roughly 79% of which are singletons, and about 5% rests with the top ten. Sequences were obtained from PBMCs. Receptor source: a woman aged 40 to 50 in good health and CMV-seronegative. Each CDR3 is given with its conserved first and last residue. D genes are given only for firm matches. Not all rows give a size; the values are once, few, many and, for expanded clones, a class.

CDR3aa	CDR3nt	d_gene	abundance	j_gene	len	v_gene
CASSLDTGGYYGYTF	TGTGCCAGCAGCTTGGATACAGGGGGGTACTATGGCTACACCTTC	TRBD1	.	TRBJ1-2	15	TRBV5-6
CASSSRPGQGIEAFF	TGTGCCAGCAGCTCTAGACCGGGACAGGGGATTGAAGCTTTCTTT	TRBD1	few	TRBJ1-1	15	TRBV7-2
CASSFWTSGVSYEQYF	TGTGCCAGCAGCTTCTGGACTAGCGGGGTCTCCTACGAGCAGTACTTC	TRBD2	.	TRBJ2-7	16	TRBV11-2
CAWSPVPNTEAFF	TGTGCCTGGAGTCCAGTGCCCAACACTGAAGCTTTCTTT	.	.	TRBJ1-1	13	TRBV30
CASRRVGTEAFF	TGTGCCAGCCGGAGGGTGGGGACTGAAGCTTTCTTT	.	.	TRBJ1-1	12	TRBV6-1
CASSSIRGSQETQYF	TGTGCCAGCAGCTCCATACGGGGTTCCCAAGAGACCCAGTACTTC	.	.	TRBJ2-5	15	TRBV7-2
CASSPKQGTATVYQPQHF	TGTGCCAGCAGCCCTAAACAAGGGACAGCGACCGTTTATCAGCCCCAGCATTTT	TRBD1	.	TRBJ1-5	18	TRBV14
CASSQGTGGGTYEQYF	TGCGCCAGCAGCCAAGGGACAGGGGGCGGGACCTACGAGCAGTACTTC	TRBD1	.	TRBJ2-7	16	TRBV5-1
CSVRSGNYNEQFF	TGCAGCGTCCGTAGCGGGAACTACAATGAGCAGTTCTTC	TRBD2	.	TRBJ2-1	13	TRBV29-1
CATSGQGAREKLFF	TGTGCCACCAGCGGACAGGGGGCGAGGGAAAAACTGTTTTTT	TRBD1	few	TRBJ1-4	14	TRBV15
CASSFPDSRRNQPQHF	TGCGCCAGCAGCTTTCCGGACAGTCGGCGCAATCAGCCCCAGCATTTT	.	.	TRBJ1-5	16	TRBV5-1
CASSLSTGNTEAFF	TGTGCCAGCTCACTCTCCACAGGGAACACTGAAGCTTTCTTT	.	few	TRBJ1-1	14	TRBV18
CSVDDGLGFSIVSTQYF	TGCAGCGTTGATGACGGACTAGGTTTTTCAATTGTATCTACGCAGTATTTT	TRBD2	.	TRBJ2-3	17	TRBV29-1
CASSPPVSNQPQHF	TGTGCCAGTAGTCCCCCAGTTAGCAATCAGCCCCAGCATTTT	.	.	TRBJ1-5	14	TRBV19
CASSPQSGGSGYTF	TGTGCCAGCAGCCCCCAGTCAGGGGGCAGCGGCTACACCTTC	TRBD1	.	TRBJ1-2	14	TRBV9
CASSPGLAGGPTQYF	TGTGCCAGCAGTCCGGGACTAGCGGGGGGGCCCACCCAGTACTTC	TRBD2	few	TRBJ2-5	15	TRBV6-5
CASSLDTSDTEAFF	TGTGCCAGCAGTTTGGACACATCTGACACTGAAGCTTTCTTT	.	.	TRBJ1-1	14	TRBV6-6
CAITFEGINYGYTF	TGTGCCATCACCTTTGAGGGAATTAACTATGGCTACACCTTC	.	.	TRBJ1-2	14	TRBV5-4
CASRFSSGASYEQYF	TGTGCCAGCAGATTCTCTAGCGGGGCCTCCTACGAGCAGTACTTC	TRBD2	.	TRBJ2-7	15	TRBV27
CASSWGGLQETQYF	TGCGCCAGCAGCTGGGGAGGACTCCAAGAGACCCAGTACTTC	.	few	TRBJ2-5	14	TRBV5-1
CASRADRGRSGYTF	TGTGCCAGCAGAGCAGACAGGGGGAGGAGTGGCTACACCTTC	TRBD1	.	TRBJ1-2	14	TRBV6-1
CATSGGQGASNQPQHF	TGTGCCACCAGCGGAGGACAGGGGGCGAGCAATCAGCCCCAGCATTTT	TRBD1	.	TRBJ1-5	16	TRBV15